The TCR beta chain described here comes from a study of blood T cells in healthy people across ages. A word on this clonotype: The target antigen is unknown. This may arise from a read error, as a much more abundant clone is one base away.

Points from the study as a whole: There was no known CMV status for donors, so expanded clonotype changes were possibly confounded. Unsorted PBMC input precluded a conclusive naive versus antigen-experienced comparison.

Whenever a sample was processed, at least 6 million PBMCs were isolated. Through a sample-barcoded 5' primer and a J-beta primer mix, a second PCR was run for roughly 6 to 11 cycles. With 12 random nucleotides, a template-switch adaptor tagged each individual cDNA molecule. TCRdb reanalysed the 5' RACE reads using MiXCR and keeps one entry per CDR3 protein. The sample yields 790,000 or so distinct CDR3 sequences, about half seen once. What was sequenced was blood. The receptor was isolated from a man aged 80 or over in good health.

CDR3 sequence: CASSFSGRTANNEQFF. DNA for the CDR3: TGTGCCAGCAGTTTTAGCGGGAGAACCGCGAACAATGAGCAGTTCTTC. The chain recombines TRBV12-3 or TRBV12-4 with TRBJ2-1; 9 bases are shared with TRBD2. J lost 5 bases, V lost 3 bases, and 8 bases had no gene match. The CDR3 extends over 16 amino acids.